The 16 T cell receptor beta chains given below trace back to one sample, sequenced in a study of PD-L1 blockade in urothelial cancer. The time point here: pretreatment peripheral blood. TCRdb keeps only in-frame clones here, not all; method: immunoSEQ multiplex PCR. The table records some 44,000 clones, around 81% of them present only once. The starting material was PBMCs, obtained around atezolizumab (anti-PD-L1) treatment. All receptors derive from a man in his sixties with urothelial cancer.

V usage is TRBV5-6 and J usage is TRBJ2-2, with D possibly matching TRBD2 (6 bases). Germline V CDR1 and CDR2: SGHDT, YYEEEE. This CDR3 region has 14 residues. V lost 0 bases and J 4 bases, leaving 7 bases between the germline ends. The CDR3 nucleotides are TGTGCCAGCAGCTTGGTCGGGGGCACCGGGGAGCTGTTTTTT. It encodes CASSLVGGTGELFF. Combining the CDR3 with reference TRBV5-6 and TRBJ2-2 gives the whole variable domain DAGVTQSPTHLIKTRGQQVTLRCSPKSGHDTVSWYQQALGQGPQFIFQYYEEEERQRGNFPDRFSGHQFPNYSSELNVNALLLGDSALYLCASSLVGGTGELFFGEGSRLTVL.

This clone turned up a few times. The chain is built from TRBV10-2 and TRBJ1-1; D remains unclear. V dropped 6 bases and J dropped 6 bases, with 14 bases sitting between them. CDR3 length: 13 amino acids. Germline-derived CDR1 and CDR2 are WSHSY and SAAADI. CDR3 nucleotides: TGCGCCAGCAGGAGGGCTTTAGTCGCTGAAGCTTTCTTT. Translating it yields CASRRALVAEAFF.

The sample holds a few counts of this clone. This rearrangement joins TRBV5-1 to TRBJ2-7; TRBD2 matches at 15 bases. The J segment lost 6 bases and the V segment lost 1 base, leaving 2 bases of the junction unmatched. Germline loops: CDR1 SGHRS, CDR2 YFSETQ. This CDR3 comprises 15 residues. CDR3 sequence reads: CASSLTGLAGGEQYF. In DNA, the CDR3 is TGCGCCAGCAGCTTGACGGGACTAGCGGGGGGCGAGCAGTACTTC.

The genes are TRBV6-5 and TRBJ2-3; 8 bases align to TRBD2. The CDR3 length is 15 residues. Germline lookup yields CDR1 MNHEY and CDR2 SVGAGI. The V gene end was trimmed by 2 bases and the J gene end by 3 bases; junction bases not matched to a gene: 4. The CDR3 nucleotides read TGTGCCAGCAGTTACGACGCGGGGGGAACAGATACGCAGTATTTT. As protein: CASSYDAGGTDTQYF.

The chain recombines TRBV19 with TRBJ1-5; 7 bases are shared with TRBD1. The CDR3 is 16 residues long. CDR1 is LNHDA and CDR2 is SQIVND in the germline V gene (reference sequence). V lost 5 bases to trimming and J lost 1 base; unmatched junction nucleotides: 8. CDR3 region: CASSPRRQGSNQPQHF. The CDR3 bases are TGTGCCAGTAGTCCACGGAGACAGGGAAGCAATCAGCCCCAGCATTTT.

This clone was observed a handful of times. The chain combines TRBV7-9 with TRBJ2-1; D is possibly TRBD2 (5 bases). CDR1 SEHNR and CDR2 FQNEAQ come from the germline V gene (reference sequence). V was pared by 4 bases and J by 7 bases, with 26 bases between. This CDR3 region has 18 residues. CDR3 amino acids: CASSSEDGRELGRNEQFF. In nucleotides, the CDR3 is TGTGCCAGCAGCTCGGAGGACGGCCGCGAGTTGGGAAGGAATGAGCAGTTCTTC.

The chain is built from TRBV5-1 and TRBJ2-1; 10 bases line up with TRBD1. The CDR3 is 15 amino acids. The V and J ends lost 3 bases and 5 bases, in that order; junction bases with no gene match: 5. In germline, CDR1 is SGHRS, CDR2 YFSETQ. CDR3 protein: CASSSFGTGDNEQFF. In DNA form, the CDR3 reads TGCGCCAGCAGCTCCTTCGGGACAGGGGACAATGAGCAGTTCTTC.

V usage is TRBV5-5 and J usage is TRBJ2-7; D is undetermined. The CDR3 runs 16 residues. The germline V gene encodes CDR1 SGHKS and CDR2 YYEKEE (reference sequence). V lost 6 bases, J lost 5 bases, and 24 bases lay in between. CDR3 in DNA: TGTGCCAGCAACCCGACCCCACGGGTAGATTCCCACGAGCAGTACTTC. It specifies CASNPTPRVDSHEQYF. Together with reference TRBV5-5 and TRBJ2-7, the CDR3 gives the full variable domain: DAGVTQSPTHLIKTRGQQVTLRCSPISGHKSVSWYQQVLGQGPQFIFQYYEKEERGRGNFPDRFSARQFPNYSSELNVNALLLGDSALYLCASNPTPRVDSHEQYFGPGTRLTVT.

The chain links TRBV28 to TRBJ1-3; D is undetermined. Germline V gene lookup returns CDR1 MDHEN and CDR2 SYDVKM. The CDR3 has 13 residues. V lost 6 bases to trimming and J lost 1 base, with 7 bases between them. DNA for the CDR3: TGTGCCAGCAGCCCCCCTTCTGGAAACACCATATATTTT. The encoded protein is CASSPPSGNTIYF.

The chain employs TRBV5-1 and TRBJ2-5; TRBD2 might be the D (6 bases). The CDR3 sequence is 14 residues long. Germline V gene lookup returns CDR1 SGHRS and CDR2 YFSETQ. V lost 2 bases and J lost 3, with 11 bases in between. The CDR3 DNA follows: TGCGCCAGCAGCTTCCGGGACTCGAAAGAGACCCAGTACTTC. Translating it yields CASSFRDSKETQYF.

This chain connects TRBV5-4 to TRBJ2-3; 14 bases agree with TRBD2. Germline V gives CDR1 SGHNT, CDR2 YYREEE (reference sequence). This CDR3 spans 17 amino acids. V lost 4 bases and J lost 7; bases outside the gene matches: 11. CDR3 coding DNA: TGTGCCAGCAGCACGGGGACTAGCGGGAGAGGAGCAAATACGCAGTATTTT. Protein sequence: CASSTGTSGRGANTQYF.

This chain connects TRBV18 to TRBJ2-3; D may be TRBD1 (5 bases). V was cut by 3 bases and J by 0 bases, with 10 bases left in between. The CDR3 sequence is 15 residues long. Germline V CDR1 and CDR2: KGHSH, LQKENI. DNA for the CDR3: TGTGCCAGCTCACCCGGGCAGGGTAGCACAGATACGCAGTATTTT. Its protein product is CASSPGQGSTDTQYF.

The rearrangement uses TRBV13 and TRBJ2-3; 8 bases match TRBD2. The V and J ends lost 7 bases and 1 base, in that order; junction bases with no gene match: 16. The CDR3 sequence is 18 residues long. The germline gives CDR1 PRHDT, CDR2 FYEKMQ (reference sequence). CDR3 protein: CASTEEGLVSKGTDTQYF. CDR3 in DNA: TGTGCCAGCACCGAGGAGGGACTAGTAAGCAAGGGCACAGATACGCAGTATTTT.

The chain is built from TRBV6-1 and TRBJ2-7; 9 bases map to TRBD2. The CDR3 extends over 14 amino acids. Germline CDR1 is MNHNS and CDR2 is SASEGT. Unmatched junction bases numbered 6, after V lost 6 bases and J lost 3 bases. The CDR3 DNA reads TGTGCCAGCAGCTCGAGCGGGGGGATCTACGAGCAGTACTTC. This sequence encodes CASSSSGGIYEQYF.

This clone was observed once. The CDR3 DNA sequence: TGTGCCAGCAGTTTGAGGGTGACTGCAGTTAATCAGCCCCAGCATTTT. It is translated as CASSLRVTAVNQPQHF. The genes are TRBV28 and TRBJ1-5; D gene ambiguous. This CDR3 has 16 residues. Germline CDR1 and CDR2: MDHEN and SYDVKM. V was clipped by 3 bases and J by 4 bases, with 16 bases between them. Drawing the rest from reference TRBV28 and TRBJ1-5, the complete variable domain is DVKVTQSSRYLVKRTGEKVFLECVQDMDHENMFWYRQDPGLGLRLIYFSYDVKMKEKGDIPEGYSVSREKKERFSLILESASTNQTSMYLCASSLRVTAVNQPQHFGDGTRLSIL.

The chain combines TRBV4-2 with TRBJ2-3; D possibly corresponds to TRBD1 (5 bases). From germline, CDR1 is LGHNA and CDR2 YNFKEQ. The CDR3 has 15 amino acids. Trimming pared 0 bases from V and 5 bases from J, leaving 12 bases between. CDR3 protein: CASSQDPQGEDTQYF. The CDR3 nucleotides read TGTGCCAGCAGCCAAGATCCCCAGGGTGAAGATACGCAGTATTTT.